This is a list of T cell receptor beta chains from one sample in a study of blood T cell repertoires in COVID-19. Measured with immunoSEQ multiplex PCR; TCRdb has only the in-frame clones, and not every one. The table has roughly 500,000 clones, about nine tenths seen once. The sample comprised PBMCs or T cells enriched from blood (not recorded which). These receptors were taken from a woman in her sixties or seventies who had recovered from COVID-19. CDR3s include the opening cysteine and the closing phenylalanine or tryptophan. The D gene is left open where the match is weak. Size values are once, few and many counts, or a class for expanded clones, and some rows have none.

TRBV3-1/TRBV3-2	-	TRBD2	15	TRBJ2-5	TGTGCCAGCAGCCAACGAGCGGGGGTCCAAGAGACCCAGTACTTC	CASSQRAGVQETQYF
TRBV6-5	-	TRBD1	16	TRBJ1-3	TGTGCCAGCAGTTACTCAAGGGGGCCGTCGGGAAACACCATATATTTT	CASSYSRGPSGNTIYF
TRBV2	-	-	16	TRBJ2-3	TGTGCCAGCTTACGGAGGGTAGGGACGATCACAGATACGCAGTATTTT	CASLRRVGTITDTQYF
TRBV28	-	TRBD1	17	TRBJ1-4	TGTGCCAGCAGTCCCCAGGGAGACAGGGGTTTTTGGGAAAAACTGTTTTTT	CASSPQGDRGFWEKLFF
TRBV11-2	-	TRBD2	18	TRBJ2-1	TGTGCCAGCAGCAAACTAGCGGGGGGTCTGAGCTCCTACAATGAGCAGTTCTTC	CASSKLAGGLSSYNEQFF
TRBV29-1	-	-	12	TRBJ2-4	TGCAGCGTTGGCGGAGGGGTGAATATTCAGTACTTC	CSVGGGVNIQYF
TRBV19	-	TRBD1	13	TRBJ1-5	TGTGCCAGTAACGACAGGGGCAATCAGCCCCAGCATTTT	CASNDRGNQPQHF
TRBV30	-	-	14	TRBJ1-5	TGTGCCTGGAGTGTACCCCTTCGGGGTCAGCCCCAGCATTTT	CAWSVPLRGQPQHF
TRBV5-1	-	-	15	TRBJ1-1	TGCGCCAGCAGCTTGGTCGAGGGAAAAAACACTGAAGCTTTCTTT	CASSLVEGKNTEAFF
TRBV5-1	few	TRBD1	16	TRBJ1-3	TGCGCCAGCAGCTTGGATATAACAGGGGACGGAAACACCATATATTTT	CASSLDITGDGNTIYF
TRBV28	-	TRBD2	16	TRBJ2-1	TGTGCCAGCCGGGTCATAGGCGGGGGGCCGTACAATGAGCAGTTCTTC	CASRVIGGGPYNEQFF
TRBV5-1	-	-	13	TRBJ1-2	TGCGCCAGCAGCTTACAGGCTTCCTATGGCTACACCTTC	CASSLQASYGYTF
TRBV19	-	TRBD1	15	TRBJ1-2	TGTGCCAGTATCCCCCTCAGGGGGGCCAACTATGGCTACACCTTC	CASIPLRGANYGYTF
TRBV2	-	-	13	TRBJ2-3	TGTGCCAGCAGGTGGAGCGGGCCCGCGGCGCAGTATTTT	CASRWSGPAAQYF
TRBV6-5	-	TRBD1	15	TRBJ2-7	TGTGCCAGCAGTTACGAGGGGGCTAGCTCCTACGAGCAGTACTTC	CASSYEGASSYEQYF
TRBV4-1	-	TRBD2	17	TRBJ2-5	TGCGCCAGCAGCCAAGTTGCGGGCGGGGGGGCCCGGGAGACCCAGTACTTC	CASSQVAGGGARETQYF
TRBV27	few	-	12	TRBJ1-6	TGTGCCAGCAGATCAGGGAGGACACCCCTCCACTTT	CASRSGRTPLHF
TRBV5-1	-	-	16	TRBJ2-3	TGCGCCAGCAGCCTAACAGGGCCCCCCGGCACAGATACGCAGTATTTT	CASSLTGPPGTDTQYF
TRBV10-3	-	TRBD1	16	TRBJ1-4	TGTGCCATCAGTGGTGGGACAGGGATGCTTAATGAAAAACTGTTTTTT	CAISGGTGMLNEKLFF
TRBV24-1	-	-	16	TRBJ1-4	TGTGCCACTCACCTTATTAGACGGGCAACTAATGAAAAACTGTTTTTT	CATHLIRRATNEKLFF
TRBV19	-	TRBD1	14	TRBJ1-4	TGTGCCAGTAAAGCCCGGACAGGGGGCGAAAAACTGTTTTTT	CASKARTGGEKLFF
TRBV28	-	TRBD2	15	TRBJ2-1	TGTGCCAGCAGTTTGGGGGGGTCGAATATTAATGAGCAGTTCTTC	CASSLGGSNINEQFF
TRBV4-1	-	TRBD1	20	TRBJ2-6	TGCGCCAGCAGCCCACGAGGACCGGGACAGATCAGCTCTGGGGCCAACGTCCTGACTTTC	CASSPRGPGQISSGANVLTF
TRBV6-5	-	-	16	TRBJ2-2	TGTGCCAGCAGTTACTCGGTAGGACAGCCTCCCGGGGAGCTGTTTTTT	CASSYSVGQPPGELFF
TRBV29-1	few	TRBD1	13	TRBJ1-5	TGCAGCGTTGCCAGGGGGCTGGATCAGCCCCAGCATTTT	CSVARGLDQPQHF
TRBV7-9	few	-	12	TRBJ1-1	TGTGCCAGCAGTAACAGGAACACTGAAGCTTTCTTT	CASSNRNTEAFF